Sequencing of this TCR beta chain was carried out in a study of blood T cell repertoires in COVID-19. The wider study: The United States, Italy and Spain supplied acute and convalescent COVID-19 samples. PBMCs, B-cell-depleted T cells, or T cells provided the cDNA or gDNA that made up the material.

Original analysis: Nucleated cell counts were estimated from reference gene primer amplification. Sequencing used immunoSEQ multiplex PCR; TCRdb keeps in-frame clones, though not all of them. V and J calls and clone size are as listed in that table; D and trimming were resolved from the DNA. This table has approximately 150,000 clones, around four fifths appearing once. This CDR3 is built from 14 residues. Per germline, CDR1 SNHLY and CDR2 FYNNEI. Trimming stripped 7 bases from V and 0 bases from J, with 10 bases between. The chain carries TRBV2 and TRBJ1-5; D gene unclear. The sequence derives from a woman older than 75 with acute or convalescent COVID-19. Sequencing was done on a sample of peripheral blood. CDR3 bases: TGTGCCAGCAACTCCGGGGATAGCAATCAGCCCCAGCATTTT. Protein product: CASNSGDSNQPQHF. Together with reference TRBV2 and TRBJ1-5, the CDR3 gives the full variable domain: EPEVTQTPSHQVTQMGQEVILRCVPISNHLYFYWYRQILGQKVEFLVSFYNNEISEKSEIFDDQFSVERPDGSNFTLKIRSTKLEDSAMYFCASNSGDSNQPQHFGDGTRLSIL.